This entry describes one T cell receptor beta chain. This entry comes from a study of shared clonotypes between healthy human individuals. Assay: immunoSEQ multiplex PCR; the TCRdb copy retains only in-frame clones and omits some. In the table there are hundreds of thousands of clones, roughly 95% of which are singletons. The length of the CDR3 is 14 residues. The germline gives CDR1 GTSNPN, CDR2 SVGIG (reference sequence). Sequencing was carried out using naive CD4+ T cells sorted from blood. Subset described: CD45RA+ positively selected. The rearrangement links TRBV30 to TRBJ1-1; no clear D gene. The origin of this receptor is a woman in her twenties or thirties in good health. Here the CDR3 DNA reads TGTGCAATTTTCACGGTCAGCATGAACACTGAAGCTTTCTTT. Translated, it gives CAIFTVSMNTEAFF.